A selection of T cell receptor beta chains follows, all from one sample in a study of control samples from healthy donors and cancer patients. Sequencing used immunoSEQ multiplex PCR; TCRdb keeps in-frame clones, though not all of them. Counted here are roughly 150,000 clones, over 85% occurring once; the ten biggest clones make up roughly 5.5%. Sequences were obtained from blood. These receptors were obtained from a man between 18 and 35 years old in good health. Each CDR3 is given with its conserved first and last residue. A D gene is named only where the DNA matches it firmly. Size is stated for part of the rows, as once, few or many counts, or as a class when the clone is expanded.

V gene: TRBV7-3
clone size: -
D gene: -
J gene: TRBJ1-5
CDR3 DNA: TGTGCCAGCAGCTTCTCTCTTAATCAGCCCCAGCATTTT
CDR3 protein: CASSFSLNQPQHF

V gene: TRBV11-3
clone size: many
D gene: -
J gene: TRBJ2-7
CDR3 DNA: TGTGCCAGCAGCCTCGGACACGGGAGTTCCTACGAGCAGTACTTC
CDR3 protein: CASSLGHGSSYEQYF

V gene: TRBV3-1/TRBV3-2
clone size: -
D gene: TRBD2
J gene: TRBJ2-1
CDR3 DNA: TGTGCCAGCAGCCAAACTATACGGGAGGGCGTCGGATACAATGAGCAGTTCTTC
CDR3 protein: CASSQTIREGVGYNEQFF

V gene: TRBV6-1
clone size: -
D gene: -
J gene: TRBJ2-3
CDR3 DNA: TGTGCCAGCAGTGAGGGTGAAACGCAGTATTTT
CDR3 protein: CASSEGETQYF

V gene: TRBV28
clone size: -
D gene: TRBD1
J gene: TRBJ2-5
CDR3 DNA: TGTGCCAGCAGGGGGACAGGGGAGGGCCAAGAGACCCAGTACTTC
CDR3 protein: CASRGTGEGQETQYF

V gene: TRBV7-8
clone size: -
D gene: -
J gene: TRBJ1-3
CDR3 DNA: TGTGCCAGCAGCTTAGGGACTGGGGGGAGTGGAAACACCATATATTTT
CDR3 protein: CASSLGTGGSGNTIYF

V gene: TRBV7-9
clone size: once
D gene: TRBD2
J gene: TRBJ2-2
CDR3 DNA: TGTGCCAGCAGCTTAGCCGCGCCTAGCGGGAGGGAAGGGGAGCTGTTTTTT
CDR3 protein: CASSLAAPSGREGELFF

V gene: TRBV27
clone size: once
D gene: -
J gene: TRBJ1-2
CDR3 DNA: TGTGCCAGCAGTTTATTTCGGCAGGGGAGAGAGTATGGCTACACCTTC
CDR3 protein: CASSLFRQGREYGYTF

V gene: TRBV30
clone size: -
D gene: TRBD2
J gene: TRBJ2-1
CDR3 DNA: TGTGCCTGGAGTGTACCGAGGACTAGCGGCGACAATGAGCAGTTCTTC
CDR3 protein: CAWSVPRTSGDNEQFF

V gene: TRBV11-3
clone size: -
D gene: -
J gene: TRBJ2-1
CDR3 DNA: TGTGCCAGCAGCTTAGGCGGGTCCAGAGGGGAGCAGTTCTTC
CDR3 protein: CASSLGGSRGEQFF

V gene: TRBV7-9
clone size: -
D gene: -
J gene: TRBJ2-7
CDR3 DNA: TGTGCCAGCAGCTCCGAGGGGGGACTCCCAATGGAGCAGTACTTC
CDR3 protein: CASSSEGGLPMEQYF

V gene: TRBV7-2
clone size: -
D gene: TRBD2
J gene: TRBJ2-3
CDR3 DNA: TGTGCCAGCAGCTTAAACGCGGGAGGCACAGATACGCAGTATTTT
CDR3 protein: CASSLNAGGTDTQYF

V gene: TRBV6-6
clone size: -
D gene: TRBD2
J gene: TRBJ2-3
CDR3 DNA: TGTGCCAGCGGGAGCGGGGGGGTAGGAGATACGCAGTATTTT
CDR3 protein: CASGSGGVGDTQYF

V gene: TRBV7-2
clone size: -
D gene: -
J gene: TRBJ1-5
CDR3 DNA: TGTGCCAGCAGCCTAACCCATAGCAATCAGCCCCAGCATTTT
CDR3 protein: CASSLTHSNQPQHF

V gene: TRBV5-4
clone size: -
D gene: -
J gene: TRBJ2-3
CDR3 DNA: TGTGCCAGCAGCTTGAGACGGACTAGCACAGATACGCAGTATTTT
CDR3 protein: CASSLRRTSTDTQYF

V gene: TRBV5-1
clone size: -
D gene: -
J gene: TRBJ1-4
CDR3 DNA: TGCGCCAGCAGCACCCCCGACGGGCGGGGGAAACTGTTTTTT
CDR3 protein: CASSTPDGRGKLFF

V gene: TRBV7-8
clone size: -
D gene: -
J gene: TRBJ2-1
CDR3 DNA: TGTGCCAGCAGCTTAGAATTCGGGCAGGGTCTAGCCGGCGATGAGCAGTTCTTC
CDR3 protein: CASSLEFGQGLAGDEQFF

V gene: TRBV3-1/TRBV3-2
clone size: -
D gene: -
J gene: TRBJ1-5
CDR3 DNA: TGTGCCAGCAGCCAAGGGACTGGGACAATTCAGCCCCAGCATTTT
CDR3 protein: CASSQGTGTIQPQHF

V gene: TRBV5-6
clone size: -
D gene: -
J gene: TRBJ1-1
CDR3 DNA: TGTGCCAGCAGCTTGGGGGGTAGGAGCACTGAAGCTTTCTTT
CDR3 protein: CASSLGGRSTEAFF

V gene: TRBV2
clone size: -
D gene: -
J gene: TRBJ1-1
CDR3 DNA: TGTGCCAGCAGTGAGCGGGACACGAGGACTGAAGCTTTCTTT
CDR3 protein: CASSERDTRTEAFF

V gene: TRBV28
clone size: -
D gene: -
J gene: TRBJ2-6
CDR3 DNA: TGTGCCAGCAGTTTATCAGGAGGGGCCTCTGGGGCCAACGTCCTGACTTTC
CDR3 protein: CASSLSGGASGANVLTF

V gene: TRBV6-6
clone size: -
D gene: TRBD1
J gene: TRBJ2-5
CDR3 DNA: TGTGCCAGCAGTTATGGGACAGAGGAGACCCAGTACTTC
CDR3 protein: CASSYGTEETQYF

V gene: TRBV7-6
clone size: -
D gene: TRBD1
J gene: TRBJ2-5
CDR3 DNA: TGTGCCAGCAGCTCAACCGGGACAGTCGAGACCCAGTACTTC
CDR3 protein: CASSSTGTVETQYF

V gene: TRBV11-2
clone size: -
D gene: -
J gene: TRBJ1-1
CDR3 DNA: TGTGCCAGCAGCAGGGGGGACGGTTGGGTGATGAACACTGAAGCTTTCTTT
CDR3 protein: CASSRGDGWVMNTEAFF

V gene: TRBV7-8
clone size: -
D gene: TRBD1
J gene: TRBJ1-2
CDR3 DNA: TGTGCCAGCAGCTTAGGAATCGGGCCAGGGGGCGCAGGGGGCTATGGCTACACCTTC
CDR3 protein: CASSLGIGPGGAGGYGYTF

V gene: TRBV11-2
clone size: -
D gene: -
J gene: TRBJ1-2
CDR3 DNA: TGTGCCAGCAGCTTAGGCACAGGGTTGTCGTACTATGGCTACACCTTC
CDR3 protein: CASSLGTGLSYYGYTF

V gene: TRBV12-3/TRBV12-4
clone size: -
D gene: -
J gene: TRBJ2-1
CDR3 DNA: TGTGCCAGCAGCGGGCCTCGTAAGAATGAGCAGTTCTTC
CDR3 protein: CASSGPRKNEQFF

V gene: TRBV5-4
clone size: -
D gene: TRBD1
J gene: TRBJ2-7
CDR3 DNA: TGTGCCAGCAGCTTTGGTACAGGGGGATACGAGCAGTACTTC
CDR3 protein: CASSFGTGGYEQYF

V gene: TRBV7-9
clone size: -
D gene: -
J gene: TRBJ2-2
CDR3 DNA: TGTGCCAGCAGCTTTGGGGGAGGAATGATTTTCAACACCGGGGAGCTGTTTTTT
CDR3 protein: CASSFGGGMIFNTGELFF

V gene: TRBV25-1
clone size: few
D gene: -
J gene: TRBJ2-1
CDR3 DNA: TGTGCCAGCAGTGAAGGCGGGAATGAGCAGTTCTTC
CDR3 protein: CASSEGGNEQFF

V gene: TRBV7-2
clone size: -
D gene: TRBD2
J gene: TRBJ2-2
CDR3 DNA: TGTGCCAGCAGCTTCGTCCCGGGGGGTACCGGGGAGCTGTTTTTT
CDR3 protein: CASSFVPGGTGELFF

V gene: TRBV5-1
clone size: -
D gene: -
J gene: TRBJ2-2
CDR3 DNA: TGCGCCAGCAGCTTGTGGACGGGGGAGCTGTTTTTT
CDR3 protein: CASSLWTGELFF

V gene: TRBV9
clone size: -
D gene: -
J gene: TRBJ2-1
CDR3 DNA: TGTGCCAGCAGCGTGGGGGGTGAGCAGTTCTTC
CDR3 protein: CASSVGGEQFF

V gene: TRBV5-1
clone size: -
D gene: -
J gene: TRBJ2-7
CDR3 DNA: TGCGCCAGCAGCTTGGCGGCCGACTTTCCTTACGAGCAGTACTTC
CDR3 protein: CASSLAADFPYEQYF

V gene: TRBV28
clone size: -
D gene: -
J gene: TRBJ2-7
CDR3 DNA: TGTGCCAGCAGTTTCGTCGAACACTACGAGCAGTACTTC
CDR3 protein: CASSFVEHYEQYF

V gene: TRBV18
clone size: -
D gene: -
J gene: TRBJ1-6
CDR3 DNA: TGTGCCAGCTCACCGTCTGCCGGGGGAAGCTCCTATAATTCACCCCTCCACTTT
CDR3 protein: CASSPSAGGSSYNSPLHF

V gene: TRBV18
clone size: -
D gene: -
J gene: TRBJ2-7
CDR3 DNA: TGTGCCAGCTCACCTCAGACAGCGGCTACCTACGAGCAGTACTTC
CDR3 protein: CASSPQTAATYEQYF

V gene: TRBV5-4
clone size: -
D gene: TRBD1
J gene: TRBJ1-3
CDR3 DNA: TGTGCCAGCGCGATCGACAGGGGTTCTGGAAACACCATATATTTT
CDR3 protein: CASAIDRGSGNTIYF

V gene: TRBV28
clone size: -
D gene: -
J gene: TRBJ2-7
CDR3 DNA: TGTGCCAGCAGTCTGGACGGGTTCGACGAGCAGTACTTC
CDR3 protein: CASSLDGFDEQYF

V gene: TRBV6-5
clone size: -
D gene: TRBD1
J gene: TRBJ1-2
CDR3 DNA: TGTGCCAGCAGGAAGGGGGACAGGTCCTATGGCTACACCTTC
CDR3 protein: CASRKGDRSYGYTF

V gene: TRBV7-2
clone size: -
D gene: -
J gene: TRBJ2-2
CDR3 DNA: TGTGCCAGCAGCTCCTGGAGAGCGAACACCGGGGAGCTGTTTTTT
CDR3 protein: CASSSWRANTGELFF

V gene: TRBV7-9
clone size: once
D gene: -
J gene: TRBJ2-5
CDR3 DNA: TGTGCCAGCACCCTAGATGGGGGTTGGGAGACCCAGTACTTC
CDR3 protein: CASTLDGGWETQYF

V gene: TRBV6-2/TRBV6-3
clone size: -
D gene: -
J gene: TRBJ1-2
CDR3 DNA: TGTGCCAGCAGTTACGGCCCCAGGACAGAAACCTTC
CDR3 protein: CASSYGPRTETF

V gene: TRBV11-3
clone size: once
D gene: -
J gene: TRBJ2-7
CDR3 DNA: TGTGCCAGCAGCTTCCGGGGCGCGGCCGAGCAGTACTTC
CDR3 protein: CASSFRGAAEQYF

V gene: TRBV27
clone size: -
D gene: -
J gene: TRBJ2-7
CDR3 DNA: TGTGCCAGCAGTCAGCAAGACAGCACCTACGAGCAGTACTTC
CDR3 protein: CASSQQDSTYEQYF

V gene: TRBV5-4
clone size: -
D gene: -
J gene: TRBJ1-1
CDR3 DNA: TGTGCCAGCAGCTTGGCCCGGGGTTTGAACACTGAAGCTTTCTTT
CDR3 protein: CASSLARGLNTEAFF

V gene: TRBV29-1
clone size: -
D gene: -
J gene: TRBJ2-1
CDR3 DNA: TGCAGCGTTGCCCACAGGGCTCAAACCTACAATGAGCAGTTCTTC
CDR3 protein: CSVAHRAQTYNEQFF

V gene: TRBV4-1
clone size: -
D gene: -
J gene: TRBJ2-5
CDR3 DNA: TGCGCCAGCAGCCTCGGCCCTAGGAATAAAGAGACCCAGTACTTC
CDR3 protein: CASSLGPRNKETQYF

V gene: TRBV5-1
clone size: -
D gene: -
J gene: TRBJ2-2
CDR3 DNA: TGCGCCAGCAGCTTGGACAGTCTCAGCGCCGGGGAGCTGTTTTTT
CDR3 protein: CASSLDSLSAGELFF

V gene: TRBV6-6
clone size: -
D gene: TRBD2
J gene: TRBJ2-5
CDR3 DNA: TGTGCCAGCAGTCCCCCAAGAGCGGGAGTTAGCCAAGAGACCCAGTACTTC
CDR3 protein: CASSPPRAGVSQETQYF

V gene: TRBV7-9
clone size: -
D gene: -
J gene: TRBJ1-3
CDR3 DNA: TGTGCCAGCAGCGGGGGACACCTCTCTGGAAACACCATATATTTT
CDR3 protein: CASSGGHLSGNTIYF

V gene: TRBV2
clone size: -
D gene: TRBD1
J gene: TRBJ2-2
CDR3 DNA: TGTGCCAGCAGCGGACAGGTTCGAGCCACCGGGGAGCTGTTTTTT
CDR3 protein: CASSGQVRATGELFF

V gene: TRBV11-2
clone size: few
D gene: -
J gene: TRBJ1-1
CDR3 DNA: TGTGCCAGCAGCTTAGTTCTGGGGGCCGGAAAAAAGAACACTGAAGCTTTCTTT
CDR3 protein: CASSLVLGAGKKNTEAFF

V gene: TRBV4-2
clone size: -
D gene: -
J gene: TRBJ2-1
CDR3 DNA: TGTGCCAGCAGCCAAGATCGGCGGGCCCTACTGGCCCGACCGAGCTCCTACAATGAGCAGTTCTTC
CDR3 protein: CASSQDRRALLARPSSYNEQFF

V gene: TRBV30
clone size: -
D gene: -
J gene: TRBJ2-1
CDR3 DNA: TGTGCCTGGAGTGTGTCCCACCCAGAGCAGTTCTTC
CDR3 protein: CAWSVSHPEQFF

V gene: TRBV7-2
clone size: -
D gene: -
J gene: TRBJ1-1
CDR3 DNA: TGTGCCAGCAGCTTAAGCTATGAAGCTTTCTTT
CDR3 protein: CASSLSYEAFF

V gene: TRBV14
clone size: -
D gene: -
J gene: TRBJ1-1
CDR3 DNA: TGTGCCAGCAGCCAAGACAGGTTCATGAACACTGAAGCTTTCTTT
CDR3 protein: CASSQDRFMNTEAFF

V gene: TRBV10-3
clone size: -
D gene: -
J gene: TRBJ2-7
CDR3 DNA: TGTGCCATCAGTGAGTCGGGCAGGAACGAGCAGTACTTC
CDR3 protein: CAISESGRNEQYF

V gene: TRBV6-6
clone size: few
D gene: TRBD1
J gene: TRBJ2-1
CDR3 DNA: TGTGCCAGCATACTGACAGGGTTAGGGACCAATGAGCAGTTCTTC
CDR3 protein: CASILTGLGTNEQFF